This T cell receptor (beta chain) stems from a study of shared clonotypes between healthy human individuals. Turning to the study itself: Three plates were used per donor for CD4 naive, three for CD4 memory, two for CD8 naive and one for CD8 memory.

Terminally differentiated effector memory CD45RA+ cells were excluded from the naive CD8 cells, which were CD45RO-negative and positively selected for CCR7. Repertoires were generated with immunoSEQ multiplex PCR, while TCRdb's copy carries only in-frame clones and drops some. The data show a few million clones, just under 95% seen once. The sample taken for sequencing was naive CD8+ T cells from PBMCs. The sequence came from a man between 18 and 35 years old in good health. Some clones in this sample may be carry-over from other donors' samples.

The CDR3 loop is CASSLSRGRTNEKLFF. The CDR3 DNA reads as TGTGCCAGCAGTTTATCCAGGGGGCGTACTAATGAAAAACTGTTTTTT. The chain joins TRBV27 to TRBJ1-4, with 8 positions matching TRBD1. CDR1 is MNHEY and CDR2 is SMNVEV in the germline V gene (reference sequence). V trimming: 0 bases; J trimming: 2 bases; junction bases outside the gene matches: 2. The CDR3 has 16 amino acids. Filled out from reference TRBV27 and TRBJ1-4, the complete variable domain reads EAQVTQNPRYLITVTGKKLTVTCSQNMNHEYMSWYRQDPGLGLRQIYYSMNVEVTDKGDVPEGYKVSRKEKRNFPLILESPSPNQTSLYFCASSLSRGRTNEKLFFGSGTQLSVL.